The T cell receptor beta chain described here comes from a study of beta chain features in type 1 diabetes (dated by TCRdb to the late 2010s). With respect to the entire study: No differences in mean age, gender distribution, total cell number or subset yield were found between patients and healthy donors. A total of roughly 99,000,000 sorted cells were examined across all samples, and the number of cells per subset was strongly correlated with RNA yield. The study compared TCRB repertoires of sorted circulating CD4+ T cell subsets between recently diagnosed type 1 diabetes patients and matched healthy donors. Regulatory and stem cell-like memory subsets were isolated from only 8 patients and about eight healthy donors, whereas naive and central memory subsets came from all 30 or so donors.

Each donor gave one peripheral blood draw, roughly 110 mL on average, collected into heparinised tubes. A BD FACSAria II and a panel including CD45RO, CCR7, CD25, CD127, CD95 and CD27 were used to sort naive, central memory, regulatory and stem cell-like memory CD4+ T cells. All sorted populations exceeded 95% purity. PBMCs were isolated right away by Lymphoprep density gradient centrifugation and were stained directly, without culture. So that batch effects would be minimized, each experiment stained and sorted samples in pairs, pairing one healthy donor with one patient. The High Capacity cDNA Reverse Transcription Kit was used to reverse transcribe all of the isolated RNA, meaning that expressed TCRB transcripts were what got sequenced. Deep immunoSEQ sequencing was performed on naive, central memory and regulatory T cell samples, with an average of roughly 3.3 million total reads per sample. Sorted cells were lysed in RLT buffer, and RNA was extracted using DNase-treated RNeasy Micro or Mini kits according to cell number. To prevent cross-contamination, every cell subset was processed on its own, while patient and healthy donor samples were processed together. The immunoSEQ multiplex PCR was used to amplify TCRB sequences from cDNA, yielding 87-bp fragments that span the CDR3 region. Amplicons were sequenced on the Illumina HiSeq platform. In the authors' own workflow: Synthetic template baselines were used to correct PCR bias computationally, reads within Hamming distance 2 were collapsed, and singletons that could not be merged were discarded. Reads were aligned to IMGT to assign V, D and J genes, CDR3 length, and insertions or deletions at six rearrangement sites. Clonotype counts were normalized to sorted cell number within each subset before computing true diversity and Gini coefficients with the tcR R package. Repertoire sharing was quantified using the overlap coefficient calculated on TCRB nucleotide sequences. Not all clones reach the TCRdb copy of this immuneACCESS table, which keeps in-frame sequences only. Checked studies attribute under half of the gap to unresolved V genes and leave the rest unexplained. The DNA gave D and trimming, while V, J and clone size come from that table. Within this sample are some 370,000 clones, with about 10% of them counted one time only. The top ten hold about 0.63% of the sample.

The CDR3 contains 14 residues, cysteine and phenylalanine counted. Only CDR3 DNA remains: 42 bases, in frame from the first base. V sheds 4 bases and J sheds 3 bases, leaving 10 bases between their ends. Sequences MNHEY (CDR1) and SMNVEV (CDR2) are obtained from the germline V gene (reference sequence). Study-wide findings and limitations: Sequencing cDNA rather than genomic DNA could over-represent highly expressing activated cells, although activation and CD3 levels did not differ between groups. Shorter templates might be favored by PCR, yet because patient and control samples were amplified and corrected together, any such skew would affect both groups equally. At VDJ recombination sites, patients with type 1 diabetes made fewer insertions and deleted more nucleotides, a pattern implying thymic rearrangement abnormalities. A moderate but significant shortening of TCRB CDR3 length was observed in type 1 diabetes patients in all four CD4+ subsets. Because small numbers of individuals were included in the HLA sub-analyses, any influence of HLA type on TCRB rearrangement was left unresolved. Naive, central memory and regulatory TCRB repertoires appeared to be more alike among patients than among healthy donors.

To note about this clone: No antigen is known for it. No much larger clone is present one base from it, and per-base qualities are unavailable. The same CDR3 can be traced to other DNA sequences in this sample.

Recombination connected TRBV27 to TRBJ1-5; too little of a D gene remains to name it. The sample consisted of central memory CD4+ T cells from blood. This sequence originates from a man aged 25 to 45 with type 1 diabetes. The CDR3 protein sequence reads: CASSSPGNNQPQHF. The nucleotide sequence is TGTGCCAGCAGTTCACCCGGGAACAATCAGCCCCAGCATTTT.